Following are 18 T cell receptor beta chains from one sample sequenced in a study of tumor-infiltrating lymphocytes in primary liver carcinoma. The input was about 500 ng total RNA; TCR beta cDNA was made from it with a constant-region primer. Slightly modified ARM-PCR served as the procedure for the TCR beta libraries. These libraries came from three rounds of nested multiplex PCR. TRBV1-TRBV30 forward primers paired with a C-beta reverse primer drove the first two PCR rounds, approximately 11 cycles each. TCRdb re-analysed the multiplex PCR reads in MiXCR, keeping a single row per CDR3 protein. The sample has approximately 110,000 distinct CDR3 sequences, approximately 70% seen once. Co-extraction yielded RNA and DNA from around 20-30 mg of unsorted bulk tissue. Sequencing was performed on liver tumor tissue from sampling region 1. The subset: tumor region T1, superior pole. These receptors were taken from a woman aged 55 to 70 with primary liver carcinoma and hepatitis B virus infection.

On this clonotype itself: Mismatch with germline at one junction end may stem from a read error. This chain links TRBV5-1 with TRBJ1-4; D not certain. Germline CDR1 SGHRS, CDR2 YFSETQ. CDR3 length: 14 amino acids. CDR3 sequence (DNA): TGCGCCAGCAGCTTGGGCTTCGGAGAGGAAAAACTCTTTTTT. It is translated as CASSLGFGEEKLFF.

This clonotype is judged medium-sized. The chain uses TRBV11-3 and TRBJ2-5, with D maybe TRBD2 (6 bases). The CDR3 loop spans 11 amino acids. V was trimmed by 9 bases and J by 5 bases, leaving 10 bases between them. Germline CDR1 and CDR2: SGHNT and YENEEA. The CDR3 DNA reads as TGTGCCAGTGCTGGGAGGGAGACCCAGTACTTC. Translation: CASAGRETQYF.

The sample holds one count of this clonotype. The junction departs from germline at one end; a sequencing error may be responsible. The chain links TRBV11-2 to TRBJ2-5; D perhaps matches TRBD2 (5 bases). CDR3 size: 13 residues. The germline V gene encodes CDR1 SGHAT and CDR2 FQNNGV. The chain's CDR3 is CASSSGLRETLYF. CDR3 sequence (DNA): TGTGCCAGCAGCTCCGGGCTTAGGGAGACCCTGTACTTC.

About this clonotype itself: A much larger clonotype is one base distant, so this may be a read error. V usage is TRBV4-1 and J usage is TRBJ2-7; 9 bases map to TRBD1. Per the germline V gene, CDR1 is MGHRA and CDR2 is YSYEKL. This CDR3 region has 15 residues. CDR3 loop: CASSQGGQGYYEHYF. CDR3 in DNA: TGCGCCAGCAGCCAAGGGGGACAGGGCTACTACGAGCACTACTTC.

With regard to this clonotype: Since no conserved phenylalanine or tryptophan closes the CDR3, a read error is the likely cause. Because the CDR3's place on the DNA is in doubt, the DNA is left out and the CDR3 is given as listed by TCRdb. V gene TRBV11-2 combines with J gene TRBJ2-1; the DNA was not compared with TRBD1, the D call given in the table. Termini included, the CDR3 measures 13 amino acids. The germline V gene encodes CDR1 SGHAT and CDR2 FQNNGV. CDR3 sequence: CASSWTRGTQVFV.

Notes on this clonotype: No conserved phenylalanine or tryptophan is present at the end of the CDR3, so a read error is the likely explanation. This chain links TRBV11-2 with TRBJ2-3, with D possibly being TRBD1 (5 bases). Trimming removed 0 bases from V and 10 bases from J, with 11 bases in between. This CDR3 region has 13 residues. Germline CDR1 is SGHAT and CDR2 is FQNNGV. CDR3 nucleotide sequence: TGTGCCAGCAGCTTAGACAGGGCTGATGCGCAGTATTCT. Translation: CASSLDRADAQYS.

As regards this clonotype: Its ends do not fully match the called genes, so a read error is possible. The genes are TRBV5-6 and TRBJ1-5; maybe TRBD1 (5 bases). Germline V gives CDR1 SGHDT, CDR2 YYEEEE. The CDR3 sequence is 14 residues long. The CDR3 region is CAGSSTGHNQPQHF. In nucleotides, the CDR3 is TGTGCCGGCAGCTCCACGGGGCACAATCAGCCCCAGCATTTT.

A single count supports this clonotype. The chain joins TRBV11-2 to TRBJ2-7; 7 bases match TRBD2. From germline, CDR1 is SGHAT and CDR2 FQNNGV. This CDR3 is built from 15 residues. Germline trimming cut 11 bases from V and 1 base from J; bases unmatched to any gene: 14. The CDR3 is CACTREVGGSYEQYF. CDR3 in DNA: TGTGCCTGCACTCGGGAGGTAGGTGGATCCTACGAGCAGTACTTC.

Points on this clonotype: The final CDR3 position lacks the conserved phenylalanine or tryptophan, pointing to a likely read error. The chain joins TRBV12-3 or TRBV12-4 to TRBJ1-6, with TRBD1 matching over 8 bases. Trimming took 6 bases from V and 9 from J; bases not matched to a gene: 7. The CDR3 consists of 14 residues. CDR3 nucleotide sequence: TGTGCCAGCAGCCTTACAGGGGGAGGTTCACCCCTCCACTTA. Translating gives CASSLTGGGSPLHL.

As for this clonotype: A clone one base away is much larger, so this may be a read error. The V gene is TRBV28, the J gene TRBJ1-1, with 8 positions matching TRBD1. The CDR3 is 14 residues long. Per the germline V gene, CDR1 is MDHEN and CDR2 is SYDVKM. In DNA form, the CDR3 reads TGTGCCGGCAGTTGGGGACAGGCTAACACTGAAGCTTTCTTT. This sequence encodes CAGSWGQANTEAFF.

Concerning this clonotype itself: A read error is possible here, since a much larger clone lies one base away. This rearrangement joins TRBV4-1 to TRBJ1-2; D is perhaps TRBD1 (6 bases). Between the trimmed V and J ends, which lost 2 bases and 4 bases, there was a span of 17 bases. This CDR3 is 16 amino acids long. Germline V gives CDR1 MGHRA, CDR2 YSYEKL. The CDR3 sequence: CASSQRGAGGSYGYTF. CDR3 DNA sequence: TGCGCCAGCAGCCAACGCGGTGCGGGGGGCAGCTATGGCTACACCTTC.

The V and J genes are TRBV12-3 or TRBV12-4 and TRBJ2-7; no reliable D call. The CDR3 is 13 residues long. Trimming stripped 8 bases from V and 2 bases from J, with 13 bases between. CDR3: CASELAGPYEQYF. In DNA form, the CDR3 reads TGTGCCAGCGAATTGGCAGGCCCCTACGAGCAGTACTTC.

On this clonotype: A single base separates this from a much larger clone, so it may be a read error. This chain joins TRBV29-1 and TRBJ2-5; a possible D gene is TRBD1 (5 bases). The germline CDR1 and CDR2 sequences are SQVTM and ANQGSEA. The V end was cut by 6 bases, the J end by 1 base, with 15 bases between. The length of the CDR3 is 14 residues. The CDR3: CSVGRAPVQETQYF. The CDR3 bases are TGCAGCGTCGGCAGGGCTCCTGTCCAAGAGACCCAGTACTTC.

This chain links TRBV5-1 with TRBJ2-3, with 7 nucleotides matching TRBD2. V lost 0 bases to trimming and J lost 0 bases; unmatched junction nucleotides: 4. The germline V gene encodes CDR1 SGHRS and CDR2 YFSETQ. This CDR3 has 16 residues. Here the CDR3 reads CASSLAGLDSTDTQYF. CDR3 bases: TGCGCCAGCAGCTTGGCCGGACTAGATAGCACAGATACGCAGTATTTT.

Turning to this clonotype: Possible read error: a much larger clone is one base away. The CDR3 protein is CVSSFGYGLNSPLHF. The CDR3 region has the DNA TGTGTCAGCAGTTTTGGGTACGGCCTTAATTCACCCCTCCACTTT. The V call is TRBV12-3 or TRBV12-4, the J call TRBJ1-6; D call uncertain. The CDR3 covers 15 residues.

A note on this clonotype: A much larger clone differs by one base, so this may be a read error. The CDR3: CSSSYSESFTEAFF. Here the CDR3 DNA reads TGTTCCAGCAGTTACTCGGAGTCTTTCACTGAAGCTTTCTTT. The genes are TRBV6-2 or TRBV6-3 and TRBJ1-1; D is unresolved. The CDR3 has 14 residues. In germline, CDR1 is MNHEY, CDR2 SVGEGT.

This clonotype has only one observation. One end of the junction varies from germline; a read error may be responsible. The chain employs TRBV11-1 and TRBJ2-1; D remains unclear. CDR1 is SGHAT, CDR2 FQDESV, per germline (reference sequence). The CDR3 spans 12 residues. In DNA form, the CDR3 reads TGTGCCAGCAACATGGAGAACAATGAGCAGTTCTTT. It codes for CASNMENNEQFF.

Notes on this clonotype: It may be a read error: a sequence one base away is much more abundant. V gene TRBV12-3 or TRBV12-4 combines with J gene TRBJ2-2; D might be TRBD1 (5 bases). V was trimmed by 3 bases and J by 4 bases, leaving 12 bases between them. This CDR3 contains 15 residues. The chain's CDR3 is CASSFSEQGTGELFF. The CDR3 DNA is TGTGCCAGCAGTTTCAGTGAGCAGGGCACCGGGGAGCTGTTTTTT.